This TCR beta chain was captured in a study of tumor-infiltrating lymphocytes in primary liver carcinoma. Study in general: Patients underwent surgical resection for primary liver carcinoma.

The V and J ends lost 5 bases and 6 bases respectively, with 14 bases between them. CDR3 length: 14 amino acids. Looked up from germline, CDR1 is SEHNR and CDR2 is FQNEAQ (reference sequence). cDNA specific to TCR beta was made from around 450 ng of total RNA, with a constant-region primer employed for priming. Each TCR beta library was derived from three nested multiplex PCR rounds that employed slightly modified ARM-PCR. TRBV1-TRBV30 forward primers paired with a C-beta reverse primer were used in the first two PCR rounds, which ran roughly 10 cycles each. TCRdb re-analysed the multiplex PCR reads in MiXCR, keeping a single row per CDR3 protein. This table has hundreds of thousands of distinct CDR3 sequences, about 62% appearing once. Extraction also yielded germline DNA, while blood RNA was obtained from unsorted whole blood.

The receptor was isolated from a man between 35 and 55 years old with primary liver carcinoma and hepatitis B virus infection. This chain connects TRBV7-9 to TRBJ1-5; D is possibly TRBD1 (6 bases). The sample was peripheral blood. The CDR3 DNA is TGTGCCAGCAGCCCTGGGGGGGCTGCTCAGCCCCAGCATTTT. It encodes CASSPGGAAQPQHF.